One and the same sample provided the 5 T cell receptor beta chains below, sequenced in a study of T cell repertoires in cytomegalovirus infection. TCRdb processed the reads anew with MiXCR; each CDR3 protein has one entry. The table lists more than 110,000 distinct CDR3 sequences, over 30% of them singletons. These receptors have no known antigen. The sequences come from CD8+ T cells from cultured PBMCs, collected from culture after CMV antigen stimulation. The receptors stem from a human donor in good health (CMV status not recorded). Some clones in this sample may be carry-over from other donors' samples.

The V call is TRBV6-6, the J call TRBJ1-2, with TRBD1 matching 7 bases. The V gene's germline CDR1 is MNHNY and CDR2 SVGAGI (reference sequence). The CDR3 runs to 14 residues. Trimming removed 7 bases from V and 4 bases from J; junction bases left unmatched: 9. CDR3 region: CASTFRGGGYGYTF. As DNA, the CDR3 is TGTGCCAGCACCTTCCGAGGGGGCGGCTATGGCTACACCTTC.

The chain couples TRBV7-8 to TRBJ2-7, with D perhaps TRBD1 (5 bases). Trimming pared 4 bases from V and 0 bases from J, leaving 19 bases between. CDR1 and CDR2 from the germline V gene are SGHVS and FQNEAQ. CDR3 size: 17 residues. DNA for the CDR3: TGTGCCAGCAGCTCGACCGGACACCTGGATCCCTCCTACGAGCAGTACTTC. Encoded protein: CASSSTGHLDPSYEQYF.

There are a few counts of this clonotype. Since a much larger clone is just one base distant, this may be a read error. The gene calls are TRBV4-2 and TRBJ2-1; 11 nucleotides align to TRBD2. J was trimmed by 2 bases and V by 0 bases; bases with no gene match: 12. Per germline, CDR1 LGHNA and CDR2 YNFKEQ. CDR3 size: 20 residues. CDR3 protein: CASSQEFSGGATGTYNEQFF. In nucleotides, the CDR3 is TGTGCCAGCAGCCAAGAGTTTAGCGGGGGGGCTACAGGGACCTACAATGAGCAGTTCTTC.

In its sample, this clonotype was seen many times. The J gene is TRBJ2-1, the V gene TRBV20-1; D unclear. Germline V lookup: CDR1 DFQATT, CDR2 SNEGSKA (reference sequence). This CDR3 region has 13 residues. The V and J ends lost 4 bases and 4 bases respectively, with 11 bases between them. The CDR3 loop is CSATVGFYNEQFF. CDR3 nucleotide sequence: TGCAGTGCTACCGTAGGGTTTTACAATGAGCAGTTCTTC.

This clonotype was counted a few times. The V gene is TRBV7-9, the J gene TRBJ1-1; D is possibly TRBD1 (5 bases). Germline CDR1 reads SEHNR; CDR2 reads FQNEAQ (reference sequence). The CDR3 loop spans 14 amino acids. V shed 1 base and J shed 3 bases, with 9 bases lying between them. CDR3 coding DNA: TGTGCCAGCAGCTTAGGGGGGGAGTACACTGAAGCTTTCTTT. Residues: CASSLGGEYTEAFF.